This T cell receptor beta chain was sequenced during a study of T cell changes during pregnancy in multiple sclerosis. The protocol was immunoSEQ multiplex PCR, while the TCRdb copy is restricted to in-frame clones and leaves out a portion. Among tens of thousands of clones listed, around 94% were seen once. This CDR3 region has 15 residues. From germline, CDR1 is LNHDA and CDR2 SQIVND (reference sequence). Trimming stripped 3 bases from V and 0 bases from J, with 11 bases between. This clone was recorded only once. This chain uses TRBV19 with TRBJ1-2; D not certain. Here the sequenced sample was peripheral blood, taken in the third trimester of pregnancy. The origin of this receptor is a female donor in good health, enrolled as a control in a pregnancy study. The CDR3 here is CASSILGSTNYGYTF. CDR3 in DNA: TGTGCCAGTAGTATCTTGGGCAGCACTAACTATGGCTACACCTTC.